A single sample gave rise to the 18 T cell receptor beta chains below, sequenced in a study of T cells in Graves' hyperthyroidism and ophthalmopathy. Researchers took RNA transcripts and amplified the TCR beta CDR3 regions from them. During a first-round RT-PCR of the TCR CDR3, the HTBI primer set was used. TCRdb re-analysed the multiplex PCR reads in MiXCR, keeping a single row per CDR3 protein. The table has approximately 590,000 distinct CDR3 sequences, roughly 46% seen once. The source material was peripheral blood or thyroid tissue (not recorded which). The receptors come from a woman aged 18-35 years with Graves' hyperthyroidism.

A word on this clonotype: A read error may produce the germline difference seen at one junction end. DNA of the CDR3: TGTGCCACCAGTGAGCCCGGACAGGAATCCTACGAGCGGTACTTC. It specifies CATSEPGQESYERYF. The J gene is TRBJ2-7, the V gene TRBV10-3; 7 bases agree with TRBD1. Germline V gene lookup returns CDR1 ENHRY and CDR2 SYGVKD. CDR3 length: 15 amino acids.

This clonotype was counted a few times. For the CDR3, the DNA is TGTGCCAGCAGCCAAGACGGGACTGAAGCTTTCTTT. Translating it yields CASSQDGTEAFF. The gene calls are TRBV3-1 and TRBJ1-1, with D unresolved. V shed 0 bases and J shed 5 bases, with 4 bases lying between them. The CDR3 extends over 12 amino acids. The germline V gene encodes CDR1 LGHDT and CDR2 YNNKEL (reference sequence). The full variable domain, completed using reference TRBV3-1 and TRBJ1-1, is DTAVSQTPKYLVTQMGNDKSIKCEQNLGHDTMYWYKQDSKKFLKIMFSYNNKELIINETVPNRFSPKSPDKAHLNLHINSLELGDSAVYFCASSQDGTEAFFGQGTRLTVV.

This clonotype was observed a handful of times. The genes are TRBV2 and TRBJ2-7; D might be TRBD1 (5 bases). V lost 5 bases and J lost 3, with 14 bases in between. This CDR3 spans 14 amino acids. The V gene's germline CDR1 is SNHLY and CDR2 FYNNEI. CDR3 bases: TGTGCCAGCAGTCAATCCCCACAGGACTACGAGCAGTACTTC. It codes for CASSQSPQDYEQYF.

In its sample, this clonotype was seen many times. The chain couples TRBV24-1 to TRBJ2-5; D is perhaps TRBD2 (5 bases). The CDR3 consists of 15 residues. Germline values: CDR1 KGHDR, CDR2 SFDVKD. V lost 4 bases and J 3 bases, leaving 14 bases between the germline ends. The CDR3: CATSDTGFGEETQYF. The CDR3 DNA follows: TGTGCCACCAGTGACACGGGGTTCGGCGAAGAGACCCAGTACTTC.

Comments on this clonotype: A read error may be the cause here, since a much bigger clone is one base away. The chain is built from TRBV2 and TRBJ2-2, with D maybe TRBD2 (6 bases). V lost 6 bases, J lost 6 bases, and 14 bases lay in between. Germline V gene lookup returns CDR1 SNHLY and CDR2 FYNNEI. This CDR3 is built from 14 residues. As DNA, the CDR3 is TGTGCCAGCAGACTCGGGACTCCCGCCGGGGAGCTGTTTTTT. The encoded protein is CASRLGTPAGELFF.

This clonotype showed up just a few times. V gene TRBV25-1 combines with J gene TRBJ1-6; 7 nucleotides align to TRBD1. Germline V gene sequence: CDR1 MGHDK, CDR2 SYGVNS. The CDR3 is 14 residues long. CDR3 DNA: TGTGCTAGAGATCTGACAGGGACCAATTCACCCCTCCACTTT. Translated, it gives CARDLTGTNSPLHF.

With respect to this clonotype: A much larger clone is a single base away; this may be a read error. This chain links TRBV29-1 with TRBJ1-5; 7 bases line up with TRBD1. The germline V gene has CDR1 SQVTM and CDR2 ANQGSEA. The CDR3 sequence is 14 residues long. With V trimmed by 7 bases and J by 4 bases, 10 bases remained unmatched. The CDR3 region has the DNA TGCAGCGCGGGGGGGACAGTTGGAAATCAGCCCCAGCATTTT. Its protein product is CSAGGTVGNQPQHF.

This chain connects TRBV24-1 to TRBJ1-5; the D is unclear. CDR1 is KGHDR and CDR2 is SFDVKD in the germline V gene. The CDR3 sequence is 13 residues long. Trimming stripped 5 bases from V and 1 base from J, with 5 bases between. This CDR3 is CATSAGSNQPQHF. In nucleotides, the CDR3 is TGTGCCACCAGTGCGGGGAGCAATCAGCCCCAGCATTTT.

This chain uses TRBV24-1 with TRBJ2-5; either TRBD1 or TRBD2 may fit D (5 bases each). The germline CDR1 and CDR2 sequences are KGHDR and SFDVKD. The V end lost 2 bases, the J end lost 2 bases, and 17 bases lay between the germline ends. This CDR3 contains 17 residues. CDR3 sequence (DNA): TGTGCCACCAGTGATTCCCTCGGGACCACTTCTCAAGAGACCCAGTACTTC. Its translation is CATSDSLGTTSQETQYF.

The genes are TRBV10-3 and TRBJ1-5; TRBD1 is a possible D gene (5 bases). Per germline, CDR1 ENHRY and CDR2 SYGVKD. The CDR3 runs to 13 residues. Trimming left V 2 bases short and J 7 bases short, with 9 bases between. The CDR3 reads CAISERAGQPQHF. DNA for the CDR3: TGTGCCATCAGTGAGCGCGCAGGGCAGCCCCAGCATTTT.

The CDR3 here is CAWTSGSYEQYF. CDR3 coding DNA: TGTGCCTGGACTAGCGGGAGCTACGAGCAGTACTTC. The gene calls are TRBV7-9 and TRBJ2-7, with 13 bases aligning to TRBD2. Trimming removed 11 bases from V and 3 bases from J; junction bases left unmatched: 1. In germline, CDR1 is SEHNR, CDR2 FQNEAQ (reference sequence). The CDR3 sequence is 12 residues long. The full variable domain, in which reference TRBV7-9 and TRBJ2-7 provide the parts outside the CDR3, is DTGVSQNPRHKITKRGQNVTFRCDPISEHNRLYWYRQTLGQGPEFLTYFQNEAQLEKSRLLSDRFSAERPKGSFSTLEIQRTEQGDSAMYLCAWTSGSYEQYFGPGTRLTVT.

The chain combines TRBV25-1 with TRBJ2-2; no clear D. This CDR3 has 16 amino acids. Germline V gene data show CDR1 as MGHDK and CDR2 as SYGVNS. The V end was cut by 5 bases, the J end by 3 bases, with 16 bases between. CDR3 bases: TGTGCCAGCAGTTTCACCCCCGTGGGTTACACCGGGGAGCTGTTTTTT. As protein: CASSFTPVGYTGELFF.

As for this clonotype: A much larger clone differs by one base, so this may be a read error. The CDR3 DNA is TGTGCCAGCAGTGAATTTGGGAATCAGCCCCAGCATTTT. Translating gives CASSEFGNQPQHF. The genes are TRBV6-6 and TRBJ1-5; D not resolved. There are 13 residues in the CDR3. V was shortened by 5 bases and J by 4 bases, with 9 bases between the two germline ends. The germline V gene encodes CDR1 MNHNY and CDR2 SVGAGI (reference sequence).

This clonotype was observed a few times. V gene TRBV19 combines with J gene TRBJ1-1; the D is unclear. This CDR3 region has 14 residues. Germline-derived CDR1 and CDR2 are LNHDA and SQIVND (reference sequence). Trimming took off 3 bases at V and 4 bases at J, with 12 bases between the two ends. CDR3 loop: CASSIGEVGTEAFF. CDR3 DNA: TGTGCCAGTAGTATTGGCGAAGTAGGCACTGAAGCTTTCTTT.

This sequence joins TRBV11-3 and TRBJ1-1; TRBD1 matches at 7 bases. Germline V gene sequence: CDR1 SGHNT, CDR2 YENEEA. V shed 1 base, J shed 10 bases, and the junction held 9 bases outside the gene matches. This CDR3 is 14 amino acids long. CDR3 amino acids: CASSLAPGGDTAFF. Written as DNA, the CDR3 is TGTGCCAGCAGCTTAGCTCCAGGGGGAGATACAGCTTTCTTT.

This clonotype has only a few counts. The CDR3 protein is CASSSPGQRNEKLFF. CDR3 in DNA: TGTGCCAGCAGCTCCCCGGGACAGAGGAATGAAAAACTGTTTTTT. The J gene is TRBJ1-4, the V gene TRBV7-3; 7 bases line up with TRBD1. The CDR3 has 15 residues. CDR1 and CDR2 from the germline V gene are SGHTA and FQGTGA. With 4 bases clipped from V and 5 bases from J, the junction kept 7 bases outside the gene matches.

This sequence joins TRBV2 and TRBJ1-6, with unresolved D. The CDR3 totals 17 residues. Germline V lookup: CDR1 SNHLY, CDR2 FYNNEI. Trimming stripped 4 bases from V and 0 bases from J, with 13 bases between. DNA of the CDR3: TGTGCCAGCAGTGTTAGGGCGGCTAGCTCCTATAATTCACCCCTCCACTTT. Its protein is CASSVRAASSYNSPLHF.

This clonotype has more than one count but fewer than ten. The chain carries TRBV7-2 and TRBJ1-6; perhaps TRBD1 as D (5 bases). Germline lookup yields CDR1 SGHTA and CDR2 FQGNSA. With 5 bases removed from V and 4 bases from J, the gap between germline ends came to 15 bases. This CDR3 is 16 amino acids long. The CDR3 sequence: CASSPQGAIYNSPLHF. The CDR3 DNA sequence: TGTGCCAGCAGCCCGCAAGGGGCGATTTATAATTCACCCCTCCACTTT. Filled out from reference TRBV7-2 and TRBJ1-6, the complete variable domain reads GAGVSQSPSNKVTEKGKDVELRCDPISGHTALYWYRQSLGQGLEFLIYFQGNSAPDKSGLPSDRFSAERTGGSVSTLTIQRTQQEDSAVYLCASSPQGAIYNSPLHFGNGTRLTVT.